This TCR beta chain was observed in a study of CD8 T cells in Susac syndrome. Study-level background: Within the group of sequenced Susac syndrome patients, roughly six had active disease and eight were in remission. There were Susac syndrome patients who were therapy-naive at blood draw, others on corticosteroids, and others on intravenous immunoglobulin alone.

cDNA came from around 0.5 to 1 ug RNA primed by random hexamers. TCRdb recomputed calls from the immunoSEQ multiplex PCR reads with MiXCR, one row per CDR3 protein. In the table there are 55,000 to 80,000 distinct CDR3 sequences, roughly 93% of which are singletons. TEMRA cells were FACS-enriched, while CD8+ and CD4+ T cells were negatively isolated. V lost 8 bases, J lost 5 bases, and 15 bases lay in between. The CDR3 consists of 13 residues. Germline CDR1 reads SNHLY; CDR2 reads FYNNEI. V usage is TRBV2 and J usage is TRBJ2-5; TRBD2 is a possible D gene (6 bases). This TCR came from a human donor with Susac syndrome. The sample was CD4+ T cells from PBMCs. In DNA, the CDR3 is TGTGCCAGCGGGCCGGAGGGCGGGGAGACCCAGTACTTC. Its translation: CASGPEGGETQYF.